The 25 T cell receptor beta chains below come from one sample, sequenced in a study. Via MiXCR, TCRdb re-called the 5' RACE reads, giving one row per CDR3 protein. Of fewer than 60,000 distinct CDR3 sequences in the sample, 25% to 35% were seen once. Sequenced input: naive CD4+ T cells sorted from blood. Subset indicated: naive CD4+ T cells, CD4+CD45RA+CD25-. These receptors were collected from a female donor with breast cancer.

On this clonotype itself: A much more abundant neighbour one base away suggests this may be a read error. Given the absence of the conserved phenylalanine or tryptophan at the CDR3 end, a read error is likely. J is TRBJ1-5 and V is TRBV20-1; D unresolved. Germline assignment: CDR1 DFQATT and CDR2 SNEGSKA (reference sequence). V was cut by 6 bases and J by 5 bases, with 11 bases left in between. The CDR3 consists of 12 residues. The CDR3 bases are TGCAGTGCCGGATCCGGTGATCAGCCCCAGCATTCT. Encoded protein: CSAGSGDQPQHS.

This clonotype is termed medium-sized (0.01 to 0.1%). This chain uses TRBV7-9 with TRBJ2-1, with 7 bases that match TRBD1. V shed 2 bases and J 2 bases; nucleotides not matched to a gene: 3. Looked up from germline, CDR1 is SEHNR and CDR2 is FQNEAQ (reference sequence). The CDR3 is 15 residues long. The CDR3 protein is CASSLPGQPYNEQFF. As DNA, the CDR3 is TGTGCCAGCAGCTTACCGGGACAGCCCTACAATGAGCAGTTCTTC.

This clonotype was recorded many times. The chain employs TRBV7-9 and TRBJ1-2; 7 bases match TRBD1. V lost 6 bases, J lost 8 bases, and 6 bases stayed unmatched. The CDR3 runs 12 residues. The germline gives CDR1 SEHNR, CDR2 FQNEAQ (reference sequence). CDR3 DNA: TGTGCCAGCAGTCTTGACAGGGAAGGCTACACCTTC. This codes for CASSLDREGYTF.

Concerning this clonotype itself: A much larger clone lies a single base off, so this may be a read error. The chain combines TRBV6-2 or TRBV6-3 with TRBJ2-1; D ambiguous. The CDR3 is 15 residues long. CDR1 MNHEY and CDR2 SVGEGT come from the germline V gene. CDR3 loop: CAGSYGQLSYNEQFF. The CDR3 DNA sequence: TGTGCCGGCAGTTACGGCCAACTCTCCTACAATGAGCAGTTCTTC.

The chain uses TRBV5-1 and TRBJ1-1; D is unresolved. Between the trimmed V and J ends, which lost 4 bases and 1 base, there was a span of 11 bases. Germline V gene lookup returns CDR1 SGHRS and CDR2 YFSETQ. CDR3 length: 14 residues. CDR3 in DNA: TGCGCCAGCAGCCAGCGGGCGGCGAACACTGAAGCTTTCTTT. This codes for CASSQRAANTEAFF.

In the case of this clonotype: This may stem from a read error, because a much larger clone lies one nucleotide away. The CDR3 DNA reads TGTGCCAGCAGCTCCCTTACAGGGGGCTCTGGGGCCGACGTCCTGACTTTC. Amino acids: CASSSLTGGSGADVLTF. V gene TRBV5-6 combines with J gene TRBJ2-6; 9 bases are a match to TRBD1. Germline V gene data show CDR1 as SGHDT and CDR2 as YYEEEE. The length of the CDR3 is 17 residues.

This clonotype occurred a few times. The V call is TRBV7-2, the J call TRBJ2-7, with 7 positions matching TRBD2. The V gene's germline CDR1 is SGHTA and CDR2 FQGNSA. This CDR3 has 15 amino acids. V was clipped by 1 base and J by 0 bases; unmatched bases: 3. CDR3 nucleotide sequence: TGTGCCAGCAGCTTAGTCGGCGGGAGCTCCTACGAGCAGTACTTC. Encoded protein: CASSLVGGSSYEQYF. Full variable domain (missing parts from reference TRBV7-2 and TRBJ2-7): GAGVSQSPSNKVTEKGKDVELRCDPISGHTALYWYRQSLGQGLEFLIYFQGNSAPDKSGLPSDRFSAERTGGSVSTLTIQRTQQEDSAVYLCASSLVGGSSYEQYFGPGTRLTVT.

This sequence joins TRBV4-3 and TRBJ2-1; 11 bases are shared with TRBD2. V shed 5 bases and J 7 bases; nucleotides not matched to a gene: 10. This CDR3 has 16 residues. In germline, CDR1 is LGHNA, CDR2 YSLEER. The CDR3 DNA reads TGCGCCAGCAGCGGGGTAGCGGGAGGGCCACTGAATGAGCAGTTCTTC. Its protein product is CASSGVAGGPLNEQFF.

The chain is built from TRBV12-3 or TRBV12-4 and TRBJ2-1, with no clear D. V lost 4 bases and J 5 bases, leaving 15 bases between the germline ends. The CDR3 is made up of 15 amino acids. CDR3 sequence (DNA): TGTGCCAGCAGTTCTTTAATTGGGTGGAACAATGAGCAGTTCTTC. It yields the protein CASSSLIGWNNEQFF.

This chain connects TRBV7-2 to TRBJ1-5, with 8 bases that match TRBD1. V shed 3 bases, J shed 3 bases, and the junction held 16 bases outside the gene matches. The CDR3 loop spans 19 amino acids. Germline V gives CDR1 SGHTA, CDR2 FQGNSA. As DNA, the CDR3 is TGTGCCAGCAGCTTCCTTCCGGGACAGGCCGCCGGGGACAATCAGCCCCAGCATTTT. Translated, it gives CASSFLPGQAAGDNQPQHF.

This chain uses TRBV5-1 with TRBJ2-2; D is uncertain. CDR1 and CDR2 from the germline V gene are SGHRS and YFSETQ. CDR3 length: 15 residues. The V end lost 9 bases, the J end lost 0 bases, and 15 bases lay between the germline ends. CDR3 in amino acids: CATSGYTANTGELFF. The CDR3 DNA follows: TGCGCCACCTCCGGGTACACAGCGAACACCGGGGAGCTGTTTTTT.

The chain links TRBV7-2 to TRBJ1-2; no clear D. Germline CDR1 SGHTA, CDR2 FQGNSA. The CDR3 contains 12 residues. The V and J ends lost 4 bases and 3 bases respectively, with 6 bases between them. This chain's CDR3 is CASSSGDYGYTF. The CDR3 DNA is TGTGCCAGCAGCTCCGGGGACTATGGCTACACCTTC.

This clonotype appeared a few times. J is TRBJ2-7 and V is TRBV5-1; TRBD1 matches 9 bases. This CDR3 spans 13 amino acids. Germline V gene data show CDR1 as SGHRS and CDR2 as YFSETQ. The junction had 1 base not matched to a gene; V was cut back by 3 bases and J by 3 bases. CDR3 protein: CASSSTGGYEQYF. The CDR3 DNA reads TGCGCCAGCAGCTCGACAGGGGGCTACGAGCAGTACTTC.

V is TRBV30 and J is TRBJ2-1; no definite D call. Trimming stripped 5 bases from V and 5 bases from J, with 10 bases between. The CDR3 spans 12 residues. From germline, CDR1 is GTSNPN and CDR2 SVGIG (reference sequence). CDR3 sequence: CAWGEVDNEQFF. The CDR3 DNA sequence: TGTGCCTGGGGGGAAGTGGACAATGAGCAGTTCTTC.

The chain combines TRBV5-1 with TRBJ2-1, with 7 bases that match TRBD1. V was pared by 4 bases and J by 1 base, with 8 bases of the junction left unmatched. This CDR3 is built from 16 residues. Germline V gives CDR1 SGHRS, CDR2 YFSETQ. The chain's CDR3 is CASSHGTAHSYNEQFF. CDR3 nucleotides: TGCGCCAGCAGCCATGGGACAGCCCATTCCTACAATGAGCAGTTCTTC.

The genes are TRBV15 and TRBJ2-7; D uncertain. Germline CDR1 is LNHNV and CDR2 is YYDKDF (reference sequence). The CDR3 runs to 13 residues. Trimming left V 0 bases short and J 7 bases short, with 10 bases between. Here the CDR3 DNA reads TGTGCCACCAGCAGAGATCCTTTGAGGGAGCAGTACTTC. Protein sequence: CATSRDPLREQYF.

The J gene is TRBJ2-4, the V gene TRBV27; D might be TRBD2 (6 bases). CDR1 MNHEY and CDR2 SMNVEV come from the germline V gene (reference sequence). V lost 6 bases, J lost 1 base, and 7 bases lay in between. This CDR3 spans 13 amino acids. Here the CDR3 DNA reads TGTGCCAGCAGAGGAGGGGCCAAAAACATTCAGTACTTC. This gives the protein CASRGGAKNIQYF.

This clonotype was detected many times. V is TRBV29-1 and J is TRBJ2-7, with D possibly being TRBD1 (6 bases). The length of the CDR3 is 15 residues. Germline V gene data show CDR1 as SQVTM and CDR2 as ANQGSEA. Between the trimmed V and J ends, which lost 6 bases and 4 bases, there was a span of 22 bases. The CDR3: CSVIRSGTTLYEQYF. The CDR3 DNA reads as TGCAGCGTCATCCGATCCGGGACAACGCTTTACGAGCAGTACTTC.

This clonotype was detected many times. V is TRBV28 and J is TRBJ2-1; 7 bases line up with TRBD2. V lost 0 bases to trimming and J lost 2 bases; unmatched junction nucleotides: 7. Germline-derived CDR1 and CDR2 are MDHEN and SYDVKM. This CDR3 is built from 17 residues. The DNA of the CDR3 is TGTGCCAGCAGTTTATGGGGGGGAGGGATCACCTACAATGAGCAGTTCTTC. Protein sequence: CASSLWGGGITYNEQFF.

This chain uses TRBV3-1 with TRBJ2-5; D possibly corresponds to TRBD2 (6 bases). V lost 2 bases, J lost 4 bases, and 17 bases lay in between. Germline V gene lookup returns CDR1 LGHDT and CDR2 YNNKEL (reference sequence). CDR3 length: 16 residues. Here the CDR3 reads CASSQRSPGSSETQYF. The DNA of the CDR3 is TGTGCCAGCAGCCAAAGGAGCCCCGGGAGTTCAGAGACCCAGTACTTC.

A few counts support this clonotype. The chain recombines TRBV28 with TRBJ2-3; 7 bases fit TRBD2. CDR1 is MDHEN and CDR2 is SYDVKM in the germline V gene. Trimming removed 4 bases from V and 4 bases from J; junction bases left unmatched: 8. The CDR3 runs 15 residues. CDR3 coding DNA: TGTGCCAGCAGTTCCTGGGGAGGGGCACCAGATACGCAGTATTTT. It translates to CASSSWGGAPDTQYF.

This clonotype was seen a handful of times. The chain uses TRBV20-1 and TRBJ1-2; 8 bases align to TRBD1. The germline gives CDR1 DFQATT, CDR2 SNEGSKA (reference sequence). The CDR3 has 10 residues. V trimming: 6 bases; J trimming: 6 bases; junction bases outside the gene matches: 0. The CDR3 loop reads CSATGDGYTF. CDR3 nucleotide sequence: TGCAGTGCGACAGGGGATGGCTACACCTTC.

This chain uses TRBV5-1 with TRBJ2-3; D call uncertain. Germline V gene lookup returns CDR1 SGHRS and CDR2 YFSETQ. V was pared by 4 bases and J by 0 bases, with 12 bases between. This CDR3 is built from 15 residues. The CDR3 loop is CASSLITASTDTQYF. DNA for the CDR3: TGCGCCAGCAGCCTCATTACCGCTAGCACAGATACGCAGTATTTT.

There are a few counts of this clonotype. This chain connects TRBV4-1 to TRBJ2-7; 9 bases are a match to TRBD2. The CDR3 sequence is 15 residues long. Germline lookup yields CDR1 MGHRA and CDR2 YSYEKL. The J segment lost 8 bases and the V segment lost 2 bases, leaving 10 bases of the junction unmatched. CDR3 residues: CASSQWWREGVQQYF. The DNA of the CDR3 is TGCGCCAGCAGCCAATGGTGGCGGGAGGGCGTGCAGCAGTACTTC.

This clonotype appeared a few times. The chain carries TRBV4-1 and TRBJ1-5, with TRBD1 matching 7 bases. CDR3 length: 17 residues. The V gene end was trimmed by 1 base and the J gene end by 0 bases; junction bases not matched to a gene: 6. Germline V gene lookup returns CDR1 MGHRA and CDR2 YSYEKL. CDR3: CASSQGDRASSNQPQHF. The CDR3 DNA is TGCGCCAGCAGCCAAGGAGACAGGGCAAGTAGCAATCAGCCCCAGCATTTT.